A single sample gave rise to the 18 T cell receptor beta chains below, sequenced in a study of cytomegalovirus exposure and HLA in healthy donors. Method: immunoSEQ multiplex PCR; TCRdb's copy keeps in-frame clones and lacks some. Here the sample spans some 170,000 clones, approximately 87% being singletons. Material: PBMCs. The receptors shown here come from a woman aged 25 to 39 in good health and CMV-seronegative.

CDR3 in DNA: TGCGCCAGCAGCCCCCAGGGGGACAGTAATTCACCCCTCCACTTT. Amino acid sequence: CASSPQGDSNSPLHF. The chain combines TRBV4-3 with TRBJ1-6; 7 nucleotides align to TRBD1. Germline V gene lookup returns CDR1 LGHNA and CDR2 YSLEER. The V and J ends lost 4 bases and 6 bases, in that order; junction bases with no gene match: 6. This CDR3 is built from 15 residues.

The chain links TRBV18 to TRBJ1-5; tentative D call: TRBD1 (6 bases). Trimming removed 0 bases from V and 2 bases from J, with 11 bases in between. CDR3 size: 16 residues. CDR1 KGHSH and CDR2 LQKENI come from the germline V gene. CDR3 residues: CASSPPVGAGNQPQHF. The DNA of the CDR3 is TGTGCCAGCTCACCACCGGTGGGGGCAGGCAATCAGCCCCAGCATTTT.

The rearrangement joins TRBV6-5 to TRBJ1-2, with TRBD1 matching over 7 bases. There are 15 residues in the CDR3. Per the germline V gene, CDR1 is MNHEY and CDR2 is SVGAGI. After removal of 5 bases from V and 8 bases from J, the junction contained 14 bases not matched to a gene. CDR3 amino acids: CASSKTPWTGGGYTF. CDR3 in DNA: TGTGCCAGCAGTAAAACTCCATGGACAGGAGGAGGCTACACCTTC.

Here the CDR3 DNA reads TGTGCCAGCAGTTTGGGGCCGTACAATGAGCAGTTCTTC. This sequence encodes CASSLGPYNEQFF. The V call is TRBV28, the J call TRBJ2-1; a weak D match, TRBD1 (5 bases). The CDR3 is 13 residues long. In germline, CDR1 is MDHEN, CDR2 SYDVKM. V was cut by 3 bases and J by 4 bases, with 7 bases left in between.

V and J are TRBV4-1 and TRBJ2-1, with 9 positions matching TRBD2. Germline-derived CDR1 and CDR2 are MGHRA and YSYEKL. The V segment lost 0 bases and the J segment 7 bases; nucleotides outside the gene matches: 7. This CDR3 comprises 16 residues. The CDR3 loop is CASSQDLPSGVNEQFF. The CDR3 DNA follows: TGCGCCAGCAGCCAAGACTTGCCTAGCGGGGTAAATGAGCAGTTCTTC.

This clone was seen more than once but under ten times. The chain employs TRBV5-1 and TRBJ1-1, with D possibly matching TRBD1 (5 bases). There are 15 residues in the CDR3. V was trimmed by 4 bases and J by 1 base, leaving 14 bases between them. In germline, CDR1 is SGHRS, CDR2 YFSETQ. In DNA form, the CDR3 reads TGCGCCAGCAGCCCCCGGGGGAGGACGAACACTGAAGCTTTCTTT. Translation gives CASSPRGRTNTEAFF.

The rearrangement links TRBV6-5 to TRBJ2-7, with D possibly matching TRBD2 (6 bases). The CDR3 runs 16 residues. Trimming pared 2 bases from V and 4 bases from J, leaving 18 bases between. Per the germline V gene, CDR1 is MNHEY and CDR2 is SVGAGI. The CDR3 bases are TGTGCCAGCAGTTACAGACCCGGGACTTGGGCTTACGAGCAGTACTTC. Residues: CASSYRPGTWAYEQYF.

This clone was observed a few times. The chain recombines TRBV29-1 with TRBJ2-7; D is unclear. Trimming took 3 bases from V and 1 from J, leaving 4 bases between them. The CDR3 consists of 11 residues. Germline lookup yields CDR1 SQVTM and CDR2 ANQGSEA. CDR3 sequence: CSVEESYEQYF. The CDR3 nucleotides are TGCAGCGTTGAGGAGTCCTACGAGCAGTACTTC.

CDR3 region: CASSEGTGSQPQHF. In nucleotides, the CDR3 is TGTGCCAGCAGTGAAGGGACAGGGAGTCAGCCCCAGCATTTT. V is TRBV6-1 and J is TRBJ1-5; 8 positions agree with TRBD1. Germline V CDR1 and CDR2: MNHNS, SASEGT. V was clipped by 1 base and J by 6 bases; unmatched bases: 2. This CDR3 comprises 14 residues.

The chain carries TRBV10-3 and TRBJ1-5, with 9 nucleotides matching TRBD1. The CDR3 loop spans 17 amino acids. J was trimmed by 2 bases and V by 4 bases; bases with no gene match: 9. CDR1 is ENHRY and CDR2 is SYGVKD in the germline V gene. CDR3 residues: CAISGGTGRNGNQPQHF. The CDR3 nucleotides are TGTGCCATCAGTGGTGGGACAGGGAGAAATGGCAATCAGCCCCAGCATTTT.

The chain links TRBV7-9 to TRBJ1-6; 9 bases map to TRBD1. V shed 2 bases and J 9 bases; nucleotides not matched to a gene: 11. Looked up from germline, CDR1 is SEHNR and CDR2 is FQNEAQ (reference sequence). The CDR3 has 17 amino acids. The CDR3 loop is CASSLSTGQGFFSPLHF. In nucleotides, the CDR3 is TGTGCCAGCAGCTTAAGCACGGGACAGGGTTTTTTTTCACCCCTCCACTTT.

The genes are TRBV7-9 and TRBJ1-4; D remains ambiguous. CDR1 is SEHNR and CDR2 is FQNEAQ in the germline V gene (reference sequence). CDR3 length equals 14 residues. V shed 6 bases and J shed 5 bases, with 13 bases lying between them. CDR3 in amino acids: CASSSSWENEKLFF. CDR3 DNA: TGTGCCAGCAGTTCTAGCTGGGAAAATGAAAAACTGTTTTTT.

The chain uses TRBV10-3 and TRBJ1-2; a possible D gene is TRBD1 (5 bases). The V gene lost 2 bases and the J gene lost 8 bases, with 15 bases spanning the gap. The CDR3 loop spans 14 amino acids. CDR1 ENHRY and CDR2 SYGVKD come from the germline V gene. The CDR3 here is CAISEHGRQYGYTF. The DNA for the CDR3 is TGTGCCATCAGTGAGCATGGAAGACAGTACGGCTACACCTTC.

Only one count was recorded for this clone. The V call is TRBV29-1, the J call TRBJ2-3; 10 nucleotides align to TRBD1. The V and J ends lost 6 bases and 5 bases, in that order; junction bases with no gene match: 8. The CDR3 has 14 amino acids. Germline loops: CDR1 SQVTM, CDR2 ANQGSEA. CDR3 residues: CSVTGGPAGDTQYF. As DNA, the CDR3 is TGCAGCGTGACAGGGGGCCCCGCAGGAGATACGCAGTATTTT.

The gene calls are TRBV5-1 and TRBJ1-2; possible D gene TRBD1, 5 bases. V was trimmed by 2 bases and J by 12 bases, leaving 17 bases between them. The CDR3 length is 13 residues. Germline CDR1 is SGHRS and CDR2 is YFSETQ. In DNA form, the CDR3 reads TGCGCCAGCAGCTTCGTCCGGTCGGGGGAGAACACCTTC. It yields the protein CASSFVRSGENTF.

The J gene is TRBJ2-5, the V gene TRBV18, with D unclear. The germline V gene has CDR1 KGHSH and CDR2 LQKENI. V lost 3 bases and J 2 bases, leaving 4 bases between the germline ends. CDR3 length equals 12 residues. This CDR3 reads CASSPAQETQYF. DNA of the CDR3: TGTGCCAGCTCACCGGCTCAAGAGACCCAGTACTTC.

In its sample, this clone was seen once. This rearrangement joins TRBV9 to TRBJ2-1; 10 bases align to TRBD2. CDR3 length: 15 amino acids. CDR1 is SGDLS, CDR2 YYNGEE, per germline. Losses at the gene ends were 5 bases for V and 1 base for J; bases not matched to a gene: 3. CDR3 sequence: CASSLAGDSYNEQFF. DNA of the CDR3: TGTGCCAGCAGTCTAGCGGGGGATTCCTACAATGAGCAGTTCTTC.

The chain combines TRBV12-2 with TRBJ2-7; the table's D gene call, TRBD2, was not cross checked with the DNA. TRBV12-2 corresponds to a pseudogene. The CDR3 contains 15 residues. The CDR3 DNA reads as TGTGCAAGTCGCGGCGGCCCAGCCGGATTTGTCGAGCAGTACTTC. Translated, it gives CASRGGPAGFVEQYF.